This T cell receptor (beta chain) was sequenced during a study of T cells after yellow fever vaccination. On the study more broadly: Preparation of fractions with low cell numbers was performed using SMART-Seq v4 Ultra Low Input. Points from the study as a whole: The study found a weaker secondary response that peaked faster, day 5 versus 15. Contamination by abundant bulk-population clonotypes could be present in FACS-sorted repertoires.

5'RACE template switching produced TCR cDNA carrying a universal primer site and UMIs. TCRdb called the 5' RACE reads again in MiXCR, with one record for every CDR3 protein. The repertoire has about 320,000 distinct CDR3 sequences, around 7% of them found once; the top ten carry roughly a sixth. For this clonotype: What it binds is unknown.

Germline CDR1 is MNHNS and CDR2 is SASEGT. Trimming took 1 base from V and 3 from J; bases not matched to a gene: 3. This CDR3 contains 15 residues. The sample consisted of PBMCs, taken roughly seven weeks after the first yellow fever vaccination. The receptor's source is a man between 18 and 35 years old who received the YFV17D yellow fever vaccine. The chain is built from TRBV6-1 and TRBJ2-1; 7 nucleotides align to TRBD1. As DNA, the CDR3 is TGTGCCAGCAGTGAAGAGTCAGGGGGCTACAATGAGCAGTTCTTC. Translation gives CASSEESGGYNEQFF.